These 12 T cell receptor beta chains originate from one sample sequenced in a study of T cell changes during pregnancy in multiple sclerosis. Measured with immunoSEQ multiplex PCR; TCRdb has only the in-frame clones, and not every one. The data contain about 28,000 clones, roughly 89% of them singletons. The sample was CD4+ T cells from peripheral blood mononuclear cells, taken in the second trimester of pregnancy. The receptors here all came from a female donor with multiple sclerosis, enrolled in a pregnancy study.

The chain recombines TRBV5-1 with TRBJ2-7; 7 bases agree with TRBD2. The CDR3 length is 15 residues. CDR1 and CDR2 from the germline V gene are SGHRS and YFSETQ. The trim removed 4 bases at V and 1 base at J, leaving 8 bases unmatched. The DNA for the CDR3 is TGCGCCAGCAGCCTGTTGGGCGGGGGTTCCTACGAGCAGTACTTC. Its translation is CASSLLGGGSYEQYF. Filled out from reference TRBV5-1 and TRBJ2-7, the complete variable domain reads KAGVTQTPRYLIKTRGQQVTLSCSPISGHRSVSWYQQTPGQGLQFLFEYFSETQRNKGNFPGRFSGRQFSNSRSEMNVSTLELGDSALYLCASSLLGGGSYEQYFGPGTRLTVT.

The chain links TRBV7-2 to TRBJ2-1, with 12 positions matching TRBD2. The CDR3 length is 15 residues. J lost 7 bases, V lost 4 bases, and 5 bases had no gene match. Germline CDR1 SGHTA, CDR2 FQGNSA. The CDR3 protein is CASSSSSGGANEQFF. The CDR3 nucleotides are TGTGCCAGCAGCTCCTCTAGCGGGGGGGCGAATGAGCAGTTCTTC.

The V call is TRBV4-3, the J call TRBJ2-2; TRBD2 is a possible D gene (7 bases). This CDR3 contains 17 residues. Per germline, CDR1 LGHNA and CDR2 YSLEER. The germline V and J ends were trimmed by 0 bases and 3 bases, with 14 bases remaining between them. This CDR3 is CASSQDRGEGDTGELFF. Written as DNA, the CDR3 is TGCGCCAGCAGCCAAGATCGGGGGGAGGGGGACACCGGGGAGCTGTTTTTT.

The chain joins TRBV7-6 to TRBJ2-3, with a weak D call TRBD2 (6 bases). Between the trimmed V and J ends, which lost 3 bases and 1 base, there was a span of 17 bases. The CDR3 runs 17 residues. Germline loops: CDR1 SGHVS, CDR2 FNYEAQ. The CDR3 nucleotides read TGTGCCAGCAGCTTTTCGGGGCGGGACCGGGGCACAGATACGCAGTATTTT. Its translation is CASSFSGRDRGTDTQYF.

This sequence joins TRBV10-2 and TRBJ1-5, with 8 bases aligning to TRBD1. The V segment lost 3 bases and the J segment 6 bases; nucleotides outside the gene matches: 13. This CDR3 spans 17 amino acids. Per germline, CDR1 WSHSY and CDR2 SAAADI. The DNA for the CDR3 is TGCGCCAGCAGTGATTATAGGACAGGGTTTTGGGGTCAGCCCCAGCATTTT. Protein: CASSDYRTGFWGQPQHF.

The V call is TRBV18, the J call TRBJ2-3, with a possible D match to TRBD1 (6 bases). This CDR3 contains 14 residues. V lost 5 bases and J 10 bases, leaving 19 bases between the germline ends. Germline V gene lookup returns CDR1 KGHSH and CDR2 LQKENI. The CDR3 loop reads CASSSRQELSPQYF. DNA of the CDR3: TGTGCCAGCTCATCCAGACAGGAGTTGTCCCCGCAGTATTTT.

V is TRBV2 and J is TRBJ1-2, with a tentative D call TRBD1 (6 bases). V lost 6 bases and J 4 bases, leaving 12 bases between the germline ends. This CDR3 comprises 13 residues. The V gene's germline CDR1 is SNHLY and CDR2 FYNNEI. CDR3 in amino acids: CASRVSDSYGYTF. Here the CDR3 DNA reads TGTGCCAGCAGGGTATCGGACAGCTATGGCTACACCTTC. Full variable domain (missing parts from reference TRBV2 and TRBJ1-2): EPEVTQTPSHQVTQMGQEVILRCVPISNHLYFYWYRQILGQKVEFLVSFYNNEISEKSEIFDDQFSVERPDGSNFTLKIRSTKLEDSAMYFCASRVSDSYGYTFGSGTRLTVV.

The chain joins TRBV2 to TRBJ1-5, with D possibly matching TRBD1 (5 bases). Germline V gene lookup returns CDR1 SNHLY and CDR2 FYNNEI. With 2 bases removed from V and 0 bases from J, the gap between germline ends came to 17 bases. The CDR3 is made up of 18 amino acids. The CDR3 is CASSERQTDWYSNQPQHF. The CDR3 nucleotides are TGTGCCAGCAGTGAAAGGCAGACAGATTGGTATAGCAATCAGCCCCAGCATTTT.

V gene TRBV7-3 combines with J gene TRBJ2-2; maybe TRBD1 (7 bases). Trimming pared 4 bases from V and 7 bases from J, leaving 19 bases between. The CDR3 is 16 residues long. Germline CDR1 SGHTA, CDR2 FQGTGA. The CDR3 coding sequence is TGTGCCAGCAGCTCGACAGGGAGGCCCGTGGGCGGGGAGCTGTTTTTT. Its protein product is CASSSTGRPVGGELFF.

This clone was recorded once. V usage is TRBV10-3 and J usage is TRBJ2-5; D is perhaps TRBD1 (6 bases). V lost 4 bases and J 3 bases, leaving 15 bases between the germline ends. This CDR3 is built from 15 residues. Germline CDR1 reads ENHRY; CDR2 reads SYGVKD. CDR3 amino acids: CAISAQGTAEETQYF. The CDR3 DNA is TGTGCCATCAGTGCGCAGGGGACGGCGGAAGAGACCCAGTACTTC.

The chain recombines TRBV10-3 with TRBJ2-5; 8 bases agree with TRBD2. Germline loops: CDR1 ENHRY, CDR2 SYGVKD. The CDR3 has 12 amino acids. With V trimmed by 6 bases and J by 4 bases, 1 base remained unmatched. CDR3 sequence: CAISGGGETQYF. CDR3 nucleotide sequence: TGTGCCATCAGCGGGGGGGGAGAGACCCAGTACTTC.

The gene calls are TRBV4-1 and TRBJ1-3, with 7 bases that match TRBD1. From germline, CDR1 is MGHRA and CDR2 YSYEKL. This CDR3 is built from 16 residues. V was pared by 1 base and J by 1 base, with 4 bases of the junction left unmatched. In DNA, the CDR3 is TGCGCCAGCAGCCAAGTGACAGGGAAGTCTGGAAACACCATATATTTT. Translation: CASSQVTGKSGNTIYF.